Each of the 9 T cell receptor beta chains below was sequenced from the same sample in a study of cytomegalovirus exposure and HLA in healthy donors. The PCR contained 60 Vbeta and 13 Jbeta primers. Only in-frame clones appear in the TCRdb table, and some are missing; sequencing was by immunoSEQ multiplex PCR. The table records 100,000 to 150,000 clones, less than 80% of them present only once. The sample consisted of PBMCs. The receptor source for this set is a man aged 25 to 40 in good health and CMV-seronegative.

This clone turned up a few times. Its ends do not fully match the called genes, so a read error is possible. V usage is TRBV7-9 and J usage is TRBJ2-7; 10 bases fit TRBD1. Germline V gives CDR1 SEHNR, CDR2 FQNEAQ (reference sequence). The CDR3 totals 15 residues. Here the CDR3 reads CSSSPGTGDRDEQYF. The CDR3 DNA reads TGTTCCAGCAGCCCGGGGACAGGGGATCGGGACGAGCAGTACTTC.

The CDR3 nucleotides are TGCGCCAGCAGCTTTCAGTCGGGGGGACAGGGAAACTATGGCTACACCTTC. Amino acids: CASSFQSGGQGNYGYTF. The chain links TRBV5-1 to TRBJ1-2; 9 bases line up with TRBD1. V dropped 2 bases and J dropped 2; count of bases not matched to a gene: 10. The CDR3 loop spans 17 amino acids. CDR1 and CDR2 (germline): SGHRS, YFSETQ.

This clone occurred a few times. The chain has TRBV18 and TRBJ2-7; possible D gene TRBD2, 5 bases. This CDR3 is built from 12 residues. Looked up from germline, CDR1 is KGHSH and CDR2 is LQKENI. Trimming removed 6 bases at V and 6 bases at J, with 12 bases between. CDR3 sequence (DNA): TGTGCCAGCTCCTCGGGAACGGGCGAGCAGTACTTC. Its protein is CASSSGTGEQYF.

The chain recombines TRBV9 with TRBJ2-3; D remains unclear. V lost 0 bases and J 0 bases, leaving 8 bases between the germline ends. Germline V CDR1 and CDR2: SGDLS, YYNGEE. CDR3 length equals 15 residues. The CDR3 region has the DNA TGTGCCAGCAGCGTAGGGGCAGATAGCACAGATACGCAGTATTTT. This translates into CASSVGADSTDTQYF.

The J gene is TRBJ1-1, the V gene TRBV7-9; a possible D gene is TRBD1 (5 bases). Trimming cost V 0 bases and J 1 base, with 9 bases left between them. CDR1 and CDR2 from the germline V gene are SEHNR and FQNEAQ (reference sequence). This CDR3 contains 15 residues. CDR3 residues: CASSLALGGNTEAFF. The DNA of the CDR3 is TGTGCCAGCAGCTTAGCGCTGGGGGGGAACACTGAAGCTTTCTTT.

Concerning this clone itself: A read error may account for a junction end that differs from germline. Different DNA sequences within this sample yield the same CDR3. The chain couples TRBV6-5 to TRBJ1-1; D is unclear. The CDR3 is made up of 14 amino acids. The germline CDR1 and CDR2 sequences are MNHEY and SVGAGI. CDR3 in amino acids: CASSYTVLSTEAFF. DNA of the CDR3: TGTGCCAGCAGTTACACCGTCTTGAGCACTGAAGCCTTCTTT.

The chain links TRBV29-1 to TRBJ1-2; the D gene is possibly TRBD1 (6 bases). CDR3 length: 11 residues. V was clipped by 5 bases and J by 6 bases, with 10 bases between them. Germline V gene lookup returns CDR1 SQVTM and CDR2 ANQGSEA. The CDR3 loop reads CSVNRANGYTF. CDR3 bases: TGCAGCGTTAACAGGGCTAATGGCTACACCTTC.

The chain is built from TRBV5-1 and TRBJ2-1, with 7 bases lining up with TRBD2. The CDR3 is 15 amino acids. Trimming cost V 4 bases and J 5 bases; bases outside gene matches: 9. Germline CDR1 and CDR2: SGHRS and YFSETQ. The CDR3 DNA follows: TGCGCCAGCAGCCCTCTGGGGGGGGGAAACAATGAGCAGTTCTTC. It translates to CASSPLGGGNNEQFF. The full variable domain, with the rest looked up from reference TRBV5-1 and TRBJ2-1, is KAGVTQTPRYLIKTRGQQVTLSCSPISGHRSVSWYQQTPGQGLQFLFEYFSETQRNKGNFPGRFSGRQFSNSRSEMNVSTLELGDSALYLCASSPLGGGNNEQFFGPGTRLTVL.

V usage is TRBV5-4 and J usage is TRBJ2-5; 12 nucleotides agree with TRBD2. Per germline, CDR1 SGHNT and CDR2 YYREEE (reference sequence). With V trimmed by 4 bases and J by 2 bases, 3 bases remained unmatched. The CDR3 contains 15 residues. CDR3 in DNA: TGTGCCAGCAGCCTAGCGGGGGGGCCTCAAGAGACCCAGTACTTC. Translated, it gives CASSLAGGPQETQYF.